The 20 T cell receptor beta chains below come from one sample, sequenced in a study of blood T cell repertoires in COVID-19 (dated by TCRdb to the early 2020s). The library was generated by the immunoSEQ multiplex PCR assay. What TCRdb holds here is the immuneACCESS table cut down to in-frame rearrangements. Part of the clones is not present; checked against another copy, under half of the missing clones reflect an unresolved V gene, and the others are unexplained. The sample has about 250,000 clones on record, 80% to 90% of them singletons. The top ten constitute under 3% of the sample. The material sequenced was PBMCs or T cells enriched from blood (not recorded which). The receptors derive from a woman aged 18-30 years who had recovered from COVID-19.

The chain recombines TRBV11-3 with TRBJ2-2; 15 bases agree with TRBD2. CDR1 SGHNT and CDR2 YENEEA come from the germline V gene. The CDR3 consists of 16 residues. With V trimmed by 3 bases and J by 4 bases, 0 bases remained unmatched. The CDR3 bases are TGTGCCAGCAGCTTGGGACTAGCGGGGGGCACCGGGGAGCTGTTTTTT. This codes for CASSLGLAGGTGELFF.

J is TRBJ2-7 and V is TRBV28, with TRBD1 as a possible D gene (5 bases). The CDR3 runs 15 residues. In germline, CDR1 is MDHEN, CDR2 SYDVKM. The V gene lost 4 bases and the J gene lost 0 bases, with 13 bases spanning the gap. As DNA, the CDR3 is TGTGCCAGCAGTTCGACAGTGCACCTCTCCTACGAGCAGTACTTC. Its translation: CASSSTVHLSYEQYF.

The chain carries TRBV7-2 and TRBJ2-7; tentative D call: TRBD2 (5 bases). V was pared by 7 bases and J by 4 bases, with 23 bases between. Germline V gives CDR1 SGHTA, CDR2 FQGNSA. This CDR3 spans 16 amino acids. The CDR3 DNA follows: TGTGCCAGCACCCCGAGCATAAGCGGTAGTCCATACGAGCAGTACTTC. Its translation is CASTPSISGSPYEQYF.

The chain joins TRBV19 to TRBJ1-1, with unresolved D. Trimming pared 7 bases from V and 0 bases from J, leaving 12 bases between. The CDR3 has 14 amino acids. CDR1 is LNHDA and CDR2 is SQIVND in the germline V gene (reference sequence). Written as DNA, the CDR3 is TGTGCCAGTATGGAGAGGGTTTTGAACACTGAAGCTTTCTTT. Translation: CASMERVLNTEAFF.

The CDR3 loop reads CASSVGNGNYGYTF. The CDR3, as DNA: TGTGCCAGCAGCGTAGGTAACGGTAACTATGGCTACACCTTC. The chain recombines TRBV9 with TRBJ1-2; D ambiguous. V was pared by 0 bases and J by 1 base, with 7 bases between. CDR1 and CDR2 from the germline V gene are SGDLS and YYNGEE. CDR3 length: 14 amino acids.

V is TRBV18 and J is TRBJ1-1; D remains ambiguous. Germline CDR1 and CDR2: KGHSH and LQKENI. Trimming left V 2 bases short and J 3 bases short, with 13 bases between. The CDR3 has 15 amino acids. Here the CDR3 reads CASSPRRTRDTEAFF. CDR3 DNA: TGTGCCAGCTCACCAAGGCGGACGCGGGACACTGAAGCTTTCTTT.

The chain employs TRBV5-1 and TRBJ2-7, with D possibly being TRBD2 (5 bases). This CDR3 region has 16 residues. Germline V gene data show CDR1 as SGHRS and CDR2 as YFSETQ. The ends were cut back, 4 bases at V and 2 bases at J, with 19 bases in the middle. This CDR3 is CASSRGSEGPTYEQYF. The DNA for the CDR3 is TGCGCCAGCAGCCGCGGGTCCGAAGGGCCGACCTACGAGCAGTACTTC.

V gene TRBV6-6 combines with J gene TRBJ1-6; D not certain. This CDR3 has 16 amino acids. CDR1 and CDR2 (germline): MNHNY, SVGAGI (reference sequence). V lost 0 bases, J lost 8 bases, and 14 bases lay in between. CDR3 region: CASSYSNNPRYSPLHF. CDR3 sequence (DNA): TGTGCCAGCAGTTACTCGAATAACCCTCGGTATTCACCCCTCCACTTT.

The chain joins TRBV11-3 to TRBJ2-3; 12 bases line up with TRBD2. The V gene end was trimmed by 1 base and the J gene end by 8 bases; junction bases not matched to a gene: 7. This CDR3 region has 16 residues. Germline CDR1 reads SGHNT; CDR2 reads YENEEA. CDR3 in DNA: TGTGCCAGCAGCTTAGCCACTAGCGGGGGGTGGACTACGCAGTATTTT. It is translated as CASSLATSGGWTTQYF.

This clone was detected once. The rearrangement uses TRBV7-2 and TRBJ2-1; no clear D. The germline V gene encodes CDR1 SGHTA and CDR2 FQGNSA. V was shortened by 0 bases and J by 3 bases, with 6 bases between the two germline ends. The length of the CDR3 is 14 residues. The CDR3: CASSLAVLYNEQFF. CDR3 nucleotides: TGTGCCAGCAGCTTAGCGGTACTCTACAATGAGCAGTTCTTC.

The chain has TRBV7-9 and TRBJ1-2; TRBD1 matches at 12 bases. CDR1 and CDR2 (germline): SEHNR, FQNEAQ (reference sequence). The CDR3 has 15 amino acids. The junction had 7 bases not matched to a gene; V was cut back by 5 bases and J by 6 bases. The CDR3 reads CASSPPGTGGNGYTF. CDR3 DNA: TGTGCCAGCAGCCCCCCGGGGACAGGGGGCAATGGCTACACCTTC.

This chain links TRBV14 with TRBJ2-7; no definite D call. The CDR3 is 15 amino acids. V was trimmed by 1 base and J by 3 bases, leaving 13 bases between them. Germline values: CDR1 SGHDN, CDR2 FVKESK. CDR3 sequence: CASSQVASPLYEQYF. The CDR3 DNA reads TGTGCCAGCAGCCAAGTTGCCAGTCCCCTCTACGAGCAGTACTTC. Drawing the rest from reference TRBV14 and TRBJ2-7, the complete variable domain is EAGVTQFPSHSVIEKGQTVTLRCDPISGHDNLYWYRRVMGKEIKFLLHFVKESKQDESGMPNNRFLAERTGGTYSTLKVQPAELEDSGVYFCASSQVASPLYEQYFGPGTRLTVT.

The rearrangement links TRBV30 to TRBJ1-2, with 8 bases lining up with TRBD1. The V gene's germline CDR1 is GTSNPN and CDR2 SVGIG (reference sequence). The CDR3 is 15 residues long. The trim removed 0 bases at V and 6 bases at J, leaving 9 bases unmatched. The CDR3 coding sequence is TGTGCCTGGAGTGTAGGCCCGACAGGGGCGGATGGCTACACCTTC. It translates to CAWSVGPTGADGYTF.

The V gene is TRBV3-1 (or the pseudogene TRBV3-2), the J gene TRBJ2-7, with TRBD1 matching 10 bases. V shed 2 bases, J shed 2 bases, and the junction held 3 bases outside the gene matches. There are 15 residues in the CDR3. Germline lookup yields CDR1 LGHDT and CDR2 YNNKEL (reference sequence). Here the CDR3 reads CASSQSGQGAYEQYF. For the CDR3, the DNA is TGTGCCAGCAGCCAAAGTGGACAGGGGGCCTACGAGCAGTACTTC.

CDR3 loop: CASSQGTYQETQYF. The CDR3 region has the DNA TGCGCCAGCAGCCAGGGGACTTACCAAGAGACCCAGTACTTC. J is TRBJ2-5 and V is TRBV4-1; D is perhaps TRBD2 (6 bases). The CDR3 loop spans 14 amino acids. V was cut by 3 bases and J by 0 bases, with 8 bases left in between. In germline, CDR1 is MGHRA, CDR2 YSYEKL.

This chain connects TRBV28 to TRBJ1-5, with D possibly being TRBD1 (5 bases). Looked up from germline, CDR1 is MDHEN and CDR2 is SYDVKM. V lost 7 bases to trimming and J lost 9 bases, with 16 bases between them. The CDR3 is made up of 13 amino acids. CDR3 in amino acids: CASKWGGEGPQHF. The DNA for the CDR3 is TGTGCCAGCAAGTGGGGAGGGGAAGGGCCCCAGCATTTT.

This rearrangement joins TRBV6-2 or TRBV6-3 to TRBJ2-7; D remains unclear. V lost 4 bases and J 1 base, leaving 5 bases between the germline ends. The length of the CDR3 is 12 residues. The germline CDR1 and CDR2 sequences are MNHEY and SVGEGT. CDR3 loop: CASSFRSYEQYF. DNA of the CDR3: TGTGCCAGCAGTTTTCGGTCCTACGAGCAGTACTTC.

The rearrangement joins TRBV27 to TRBJ1-1, with a tentative D call TRBD1 (6 bases). Germline CDR1 reads MNHEY; CDR2 reads SMNVEV (reference sequence). Deletions cut 5 bases from V and 0 bases from J, with 13 bases between. This CDR3 has 15 residues. CDR3 bases: TGTGCCAGCAGTCAACAGGGTACCATGAACACTGAAGCTTTCTTT. Residues: CASSQQGTMNTEAFF.

V usage is TRBV5-6 and J usage is TRBJ2-7; D not certain. Trimming shortened V by 0 bases and J by 0 bases, and 7 bases separated the two germline ends. The CDR3 has 14 amino acids. CDR1 SGHDT and CDR2 YYEEEE come from the germline V gene. This CDR3 reads CASSLGQNSYEQYF. The CDR3 nucleotides are TGTGCCAGCAGCTTGGGCCAGAACTCCTACGAGCAGTACTTC.

The chain links TRBV15 to TRBJ1-4; the D is unclear. The CDR3 runs 16 residues. In germline, CDR1 is LNHNV, CDR2 YYDKDF (reference sequence). Trimming shortened V by 0 bases and J by 7 bases, and 15 bases separated the two germline ends. The CDR3 protein is CATSRELGVSTEKLFF. CDR3 nucleotide sequence: TGTGCCACCAGCAGAGAGTTGGGAGTGTCTACTGAAAAACTGTTTTTT.